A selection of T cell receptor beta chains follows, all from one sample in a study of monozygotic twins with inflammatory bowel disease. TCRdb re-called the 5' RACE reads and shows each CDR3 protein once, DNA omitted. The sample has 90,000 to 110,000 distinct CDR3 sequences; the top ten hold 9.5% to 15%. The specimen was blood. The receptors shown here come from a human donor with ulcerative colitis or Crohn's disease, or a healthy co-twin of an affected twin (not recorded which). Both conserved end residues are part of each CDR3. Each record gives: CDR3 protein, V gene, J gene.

CDR3 protein: CASSPSTEGTPYEQYF
V gene: TRBV18
J gene: TRBJ2-7

CDR3 protein: CASSFRQAPGETQYF
V gene: TRBV5-6
J gene: TRBJ2-5

CDR3 protein: CSASRGNGYTF
V gene: TRBV20-1
J gene: TRBJ1-2

CDR3 protein: CASSAGIVYEQYF
V gene: TRBV5-1
J gene: TRBJ2-7

CDR3 protein: CASSTGLRGLANEQFF
V gene: TRBV7-6
J gene: TRBJ2-1

CDR3 protein: CASSRRPGYQETQYF
V gene: TRBV5-5
J gene: TRBJ2-5

CDR3 protein: CSVDQGWNGYTF
V gene: TRBV29-1
J gene: TRBJ1-2

CDR3 protein: CASSAGGRGYEKLFF
V gene: TRBV9
J gene: TRBJ1-4

CDR3 protein: CASSLGLAGGDVETQYF
V gene: TRBV11-2
J gene: TRBJ2-5

CDR3 protein: CASSGQGTVGELFF
V gene: TRBV5-1
J gene: TRBJ2-2

CDR3 protein: CAISSANVEQPQHF
V gene: TRBV12-3/TRBV12-4
J gene: TRBJ1-5

CDR3 protein: CASSQGRQGSRPQHF
V gene: TRBV3-1
J gene: TRBJ1-5

CDR3 protein: CASSHLDRVNTEAFF
V gene: TRBV4-2
J gene: TRBJ1-1

CDR3 protein: CSARAADRFYGYTF
V gene: TRBV20-1
J gene: TRBJ1-2